This TCR beta chain emerged from a study of cytomegalovirus exposure and HLA in healthy donors. Study-level results: Investigators reported about 160 TCR beta chains as tied to cytomegalovirus.

A multiplex PCR was run with 60 Vbeta primers and 13 Jbeta primers. Repertoires were generated with immunoSEQ multiplex PCR, while TCRdb's copy carries only in-frame clones and drops some. The sample data list 77,000 or so clones. CDR1 is KGHSH and CDR2 is LQKENI in the germline V gene. This CDR3 spans 13 amino acids. Trimming took 5 bases from V and 3 from J, leaving 10 bases between them. Comments on this clone: Antigen specificity is unknown.

The material sequenced was PBMCs. The V and J genes are TRBV18 and TRBJ2-5, with D unclear. This TCR was recovered from a man aged 30-40 years in good health and CMV-seronegative. CDR3: CASSVNMEETQYF. The CDR3 DNA sequence: TGTGCCAGCTCAGTCAACATGGAAGAGACCCAGTACTTC.